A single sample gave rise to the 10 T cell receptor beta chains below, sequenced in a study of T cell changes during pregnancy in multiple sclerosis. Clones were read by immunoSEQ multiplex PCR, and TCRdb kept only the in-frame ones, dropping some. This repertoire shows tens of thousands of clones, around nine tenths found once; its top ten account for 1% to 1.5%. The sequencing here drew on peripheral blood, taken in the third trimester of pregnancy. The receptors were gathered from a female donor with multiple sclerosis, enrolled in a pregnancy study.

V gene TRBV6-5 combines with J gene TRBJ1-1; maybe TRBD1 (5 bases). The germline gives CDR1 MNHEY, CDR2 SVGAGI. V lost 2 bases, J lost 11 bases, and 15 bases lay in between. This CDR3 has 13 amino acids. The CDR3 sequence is CASSYQGRSNAFF. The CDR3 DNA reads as TGTGCCAGCAGTTACCAGGGAAGATCGAATGCTTTCTTT.

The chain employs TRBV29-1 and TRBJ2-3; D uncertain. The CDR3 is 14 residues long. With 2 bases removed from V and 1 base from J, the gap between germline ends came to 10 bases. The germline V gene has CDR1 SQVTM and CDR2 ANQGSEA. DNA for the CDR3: TGCAGCGTTGAACGAGGTCGCGGCACAGATACGCAGTATTTT. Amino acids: CSVERGRGTDTQYF.

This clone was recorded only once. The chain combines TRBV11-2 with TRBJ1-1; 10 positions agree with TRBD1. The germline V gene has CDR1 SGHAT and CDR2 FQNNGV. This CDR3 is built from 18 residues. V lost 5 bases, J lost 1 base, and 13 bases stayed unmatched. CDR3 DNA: TGTGCCAGCAGCATACAAAGGACAGGGGGAAACCAGAACACTGAAGCTTTCTTT. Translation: CASSIQRTGGNQNTEAFF.

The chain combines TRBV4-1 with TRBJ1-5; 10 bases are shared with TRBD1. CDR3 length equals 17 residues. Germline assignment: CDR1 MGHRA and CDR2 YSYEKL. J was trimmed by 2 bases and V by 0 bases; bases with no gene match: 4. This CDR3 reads CASSQEYGTGGNQPQHF. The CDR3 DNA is TGCGCCAGCAGCCAAGAATACGGGACAGGGGGCAATCAGCCCCAGCATTTT.

This CDR3 reads CASSLGGGRGFF. The DNA of the CDR3 is TGTGCCAGCAGCTTGGGAGGCGGGAGAGGGTTCTTC. V gene TRBV5-6 combines with J gene TRBJ2-1; 7 nucleotides match TRBD2. Germline CDR1 reads SGHDT; CDR2 reads YYEEEE. The J segment lost 15 bases and the V segment lost 0 bases, leaving 6 bases of the junction unmatched. The CDR3 consists of 12 residues.

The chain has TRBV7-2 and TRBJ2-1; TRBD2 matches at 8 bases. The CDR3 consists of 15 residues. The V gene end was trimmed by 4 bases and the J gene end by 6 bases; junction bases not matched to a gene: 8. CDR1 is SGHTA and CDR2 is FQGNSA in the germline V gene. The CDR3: CASSSAGLVLNEQFF. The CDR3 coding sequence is TGTGCCAGCAGCTCTGCGGGACTAGTACTCAATGAGCAGTTCTTC.

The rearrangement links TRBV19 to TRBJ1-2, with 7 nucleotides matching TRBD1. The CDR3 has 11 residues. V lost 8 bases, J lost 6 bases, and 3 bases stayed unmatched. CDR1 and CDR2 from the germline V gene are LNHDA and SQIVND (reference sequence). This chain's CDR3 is CASRQGNGYTF. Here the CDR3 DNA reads TGTGCCAGTCGACAGGGTAATGGCTACACCTTC.

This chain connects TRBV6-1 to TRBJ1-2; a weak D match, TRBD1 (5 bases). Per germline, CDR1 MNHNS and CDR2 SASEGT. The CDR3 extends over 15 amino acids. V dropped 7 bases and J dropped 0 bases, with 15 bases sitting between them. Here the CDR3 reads CASTKYRTTNYGYTF. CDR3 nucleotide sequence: TGTGCCAGCACAAAGTACAGGACAACTAACTATGGCTACACCTTC.

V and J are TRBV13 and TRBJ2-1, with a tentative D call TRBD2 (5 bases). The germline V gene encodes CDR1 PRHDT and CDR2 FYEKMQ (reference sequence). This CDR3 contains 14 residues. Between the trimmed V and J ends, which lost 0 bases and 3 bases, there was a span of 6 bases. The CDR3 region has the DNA TGTGCCAGCAGCTTAGGGGGGAGCTACAATGAGCAGTTCTTC. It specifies CASSLGGSYNEQFF.

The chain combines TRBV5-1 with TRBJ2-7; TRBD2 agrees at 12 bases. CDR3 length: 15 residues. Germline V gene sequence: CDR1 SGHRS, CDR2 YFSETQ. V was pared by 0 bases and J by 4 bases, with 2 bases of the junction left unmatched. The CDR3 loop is CASSLGTSGTYEQYF. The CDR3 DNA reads TGCGCCAGCAGCTTGGGGACTAGCGGGACGTACGAGCAGTACTTC.